The clone carrying this TCR beta chain was seen more than once but under ten times. Its antigen remains unknown. Germline V gives CDR1 SGHRS, CDR2 YFSETQ. V lost 5 bases and J 6 bases, leaving 8 bases between the germline ends. The CDR3 extends over 11 amino acids. Authors' methods: Counts of TCRs in each sample centred on a median of approximately 96,000 and extended from roughly 25,000 to 750,000. A single record per CDR3 protein comes from TCRdb applying MiXCR to the RACE reads. Here the V and J calls rest on TCRdb's processing, not on the authors' analysis. The sample lists 300,000 to 450,000 distinct CDR3 sequences, roughly 4.6% occurring once. This sample is part of a study of human T cells and chemical hapten exposure. Study context: Diphenylcyclopropenone was applied weekly to patients' scalps across the roughly 23-week study. Study-wide results and caveats: The formation of large CDR3 similarity clusters by expanded TCRs significantly exceeded that of controls.

Time point given: pre-sensitization, week 0. Specified treatment: therapeutic diphenylcyclopropenone sensitization with weekly scalp DPC. This receptor was taken from a woman between 50 and 59 years old with alopecia areata. Some clones in this sample may be carry-over from other donors' samples. The genes are TRBV5-1 and TRBJ1-1; D unresolved. The source was whole blood, collected in connection with sensitization to the hapten diphenylcyclopropenone (DPC). CDR3 sequence (DNA): TGCGCCAGCAGGTTTGGCGCTGAAGCTTTCTTT. It translates to CASRFGAEAFF.